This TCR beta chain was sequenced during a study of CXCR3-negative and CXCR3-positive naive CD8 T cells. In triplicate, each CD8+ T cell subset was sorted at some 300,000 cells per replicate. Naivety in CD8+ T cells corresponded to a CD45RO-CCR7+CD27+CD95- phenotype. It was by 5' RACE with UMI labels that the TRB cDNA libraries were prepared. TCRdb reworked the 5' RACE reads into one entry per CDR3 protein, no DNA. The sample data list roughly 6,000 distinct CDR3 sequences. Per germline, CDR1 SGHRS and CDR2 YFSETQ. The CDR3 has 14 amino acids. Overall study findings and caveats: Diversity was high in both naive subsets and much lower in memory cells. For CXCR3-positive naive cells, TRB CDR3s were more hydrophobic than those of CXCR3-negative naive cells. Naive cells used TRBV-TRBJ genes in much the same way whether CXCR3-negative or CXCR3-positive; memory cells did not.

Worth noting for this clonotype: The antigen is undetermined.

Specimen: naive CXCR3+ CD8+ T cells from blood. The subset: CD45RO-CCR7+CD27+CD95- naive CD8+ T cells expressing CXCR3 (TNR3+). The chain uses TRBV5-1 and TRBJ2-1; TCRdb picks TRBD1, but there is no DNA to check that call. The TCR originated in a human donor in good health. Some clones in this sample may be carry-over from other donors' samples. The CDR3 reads CASSWGLGADEQFF.